The source of this T cell receptor (beta chain) is a study of blood T cell repertoires in COVID-19. Overall study context: Samples representing acute and convalescent COVID-19 were sourced from the United States, Italy and Spain. From T cells, B-cell-depleted T cells, or PBMCs came the material, which was cDNA or gDNA.

Original data processing: Researchers report that nucleated cell counts were estimated from reference gene primer amplification. Measured with immunoSEQ multiplex PCR; TCRdb has only the in-frame clones, and not every one. V and J calls and clone size are those listed in that table; D and trimming were worked out from the DNA. The sample has tens of thousands of clones; about 85% are singletons. Germline V gives CDR1 GTSNPN, CDR2 SVGIG (reference sequence). The germline V and J ends were trimmed by 2 bases and 6 bases, with 19 bases remaining between them. This CDR3 has 16 residues. The chain employs TRBV30 and TRBJ2-2; tentatively, D is TRBD1 (6 bases). The material sequenced was peripheral blood. The TCR originated in a human donor in a cohort sampled during active COVID-19. Here the CDR3 DNA reads TGTGCCTGGAGTACACTCTTCGGGACATTTTCCGGGGAGCTGTTTTTT. Residues: CAWSTLFGTFSGELFF. The full variable domain, its missing parts supplied by reference TRBV30 and TRBJ2-2, is SQTIHQWPATLVQPVGSPLSLECTVEGTSNPNLYWYRQAAGRGLQLLFYSVGIGQISSEVPQNLSASRPQDRQFILSSKKLLLSDSGFYLCAWSTLFGTFSGELFFGEGSRLTVL.